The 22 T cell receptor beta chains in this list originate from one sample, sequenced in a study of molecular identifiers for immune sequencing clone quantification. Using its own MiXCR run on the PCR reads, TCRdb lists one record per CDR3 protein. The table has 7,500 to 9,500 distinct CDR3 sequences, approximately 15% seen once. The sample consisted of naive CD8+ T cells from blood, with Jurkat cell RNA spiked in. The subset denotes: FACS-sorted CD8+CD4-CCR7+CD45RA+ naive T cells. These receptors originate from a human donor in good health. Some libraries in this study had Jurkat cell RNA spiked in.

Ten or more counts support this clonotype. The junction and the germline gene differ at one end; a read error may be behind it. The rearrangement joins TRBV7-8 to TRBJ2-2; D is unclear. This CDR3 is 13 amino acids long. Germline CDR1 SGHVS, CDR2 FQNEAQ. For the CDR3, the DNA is TGTGCAAGCAGCTTAGACCACACCGGGCAGCTCTACTTT. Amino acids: CASSLDHTGQLYF.

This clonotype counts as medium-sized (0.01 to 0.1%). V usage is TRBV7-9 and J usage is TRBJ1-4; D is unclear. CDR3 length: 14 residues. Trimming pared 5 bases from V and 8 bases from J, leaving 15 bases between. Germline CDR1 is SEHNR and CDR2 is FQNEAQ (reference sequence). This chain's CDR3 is CASSGTLQGEKLFF. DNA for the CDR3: TGTGCCAGCAGCGGAACACTCCAAGGGGAAAAACTGTTTTTT.

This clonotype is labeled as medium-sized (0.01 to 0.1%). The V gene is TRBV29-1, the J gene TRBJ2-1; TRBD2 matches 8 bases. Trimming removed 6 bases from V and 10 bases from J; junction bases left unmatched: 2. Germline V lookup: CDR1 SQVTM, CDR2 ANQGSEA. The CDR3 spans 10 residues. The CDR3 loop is CSVRLAEQFF. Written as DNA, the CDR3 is TGCAGCGTCCGACTAGCGGAGCAGTTCTTC.

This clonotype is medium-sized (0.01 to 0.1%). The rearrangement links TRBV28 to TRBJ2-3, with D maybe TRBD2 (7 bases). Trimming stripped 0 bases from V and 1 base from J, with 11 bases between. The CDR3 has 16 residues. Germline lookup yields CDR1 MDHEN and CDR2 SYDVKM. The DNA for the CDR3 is TGTGCCAGCAGTTTATGGGGGGGGGCCCGCACAGATACGCAGTATTTT. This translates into CASSLWGGARTDTQYF. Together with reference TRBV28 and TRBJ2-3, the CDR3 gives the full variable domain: DVKVTQSSRYLVKRTGEKVFLECVQDMDHENMFWYRQDPGLGLRLIYFSYDVKMKEKGDIPEGYSVSREKKERFSLILESASTNQTSMYLCASSLWGGARTDTQYFGPGTRLTVL.

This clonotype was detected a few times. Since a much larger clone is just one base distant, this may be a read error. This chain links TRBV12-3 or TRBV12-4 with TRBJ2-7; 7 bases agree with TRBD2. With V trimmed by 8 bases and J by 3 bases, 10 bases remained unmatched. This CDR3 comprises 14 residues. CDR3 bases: TGTGCCAGCGGTTCTCGGCGGGGGTACTACGAGCAGTACTTC. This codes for CASGSRRGYYEQYF.

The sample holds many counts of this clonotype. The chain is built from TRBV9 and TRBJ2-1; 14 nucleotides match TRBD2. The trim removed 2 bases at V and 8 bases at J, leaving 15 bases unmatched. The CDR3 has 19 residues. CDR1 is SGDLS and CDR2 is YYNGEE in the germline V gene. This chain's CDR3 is CASSVDGGGLAGVGDEQFF. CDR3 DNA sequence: TGTGCCAGCAGCGTCGACGGGGGGGGACTAGCGGGAGTTGGCGATGAGCAGTTCTTC.

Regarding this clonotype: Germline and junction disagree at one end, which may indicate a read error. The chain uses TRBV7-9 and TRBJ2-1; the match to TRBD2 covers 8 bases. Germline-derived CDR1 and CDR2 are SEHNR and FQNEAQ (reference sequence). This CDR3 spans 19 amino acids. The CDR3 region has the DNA TGTGCCAGCAGCGCCTTGGGGCGGGAGGCGATCAGCTCCTACAATGAGCGGTTCTTC. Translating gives CASSALGREAISSYNERFF.

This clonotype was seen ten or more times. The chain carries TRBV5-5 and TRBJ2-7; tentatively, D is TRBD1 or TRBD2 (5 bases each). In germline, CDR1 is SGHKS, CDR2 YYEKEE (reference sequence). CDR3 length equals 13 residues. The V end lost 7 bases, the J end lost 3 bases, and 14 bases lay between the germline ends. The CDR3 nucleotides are TGTGCCAGCTGGGACCAGACGTACTACGAGCAGTACTTC. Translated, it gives CASWDQTYYEQYF.

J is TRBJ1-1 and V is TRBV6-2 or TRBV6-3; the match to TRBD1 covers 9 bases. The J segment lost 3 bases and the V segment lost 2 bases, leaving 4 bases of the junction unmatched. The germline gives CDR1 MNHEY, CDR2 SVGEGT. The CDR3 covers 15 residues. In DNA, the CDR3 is TGTGCCAGCAGTTACCAGGGACAGGGTGACACTGAAGCTTTCTTT. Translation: CASSYQGQGDTEAFF.

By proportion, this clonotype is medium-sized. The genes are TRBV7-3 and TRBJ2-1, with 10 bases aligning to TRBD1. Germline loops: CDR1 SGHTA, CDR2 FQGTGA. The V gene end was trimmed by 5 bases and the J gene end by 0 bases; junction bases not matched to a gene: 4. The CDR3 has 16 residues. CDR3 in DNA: TGTGCCAGCAGCCCCGGGACAGGGGTCTCCTACAATGAGCAGTTCTTC. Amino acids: CASSPGTGVSYNEQFF.

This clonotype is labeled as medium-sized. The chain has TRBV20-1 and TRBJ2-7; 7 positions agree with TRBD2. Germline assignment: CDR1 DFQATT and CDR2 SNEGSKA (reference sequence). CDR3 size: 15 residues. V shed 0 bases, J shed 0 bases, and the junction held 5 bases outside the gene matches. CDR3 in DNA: TGCAGTGCTAGAGATAGGGACTATGACTCCTACGAGCAGTACTTC. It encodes CSARDRDYDSYEQYF.

CDR3 protein: CASGKGSRGNTEAFF. CDR3 DNA: TGTGCGAGTGGGAAGGGGTCGAGGGGCAACACTGAAGCTTTCTTT. The chain is built from TRBV19 and TRBJ1-1, with D maybe TRBD1 (5 bases). The CDR3 extends over 15 amino acids. Germline CDR1 is LNHDA and CDR2 is SQIVND (reference sequence).

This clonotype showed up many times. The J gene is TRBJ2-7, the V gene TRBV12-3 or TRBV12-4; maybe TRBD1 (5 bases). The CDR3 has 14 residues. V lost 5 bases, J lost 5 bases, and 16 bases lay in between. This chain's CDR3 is CASSLDSALNEQYF. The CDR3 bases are TGTGCCAGCAGTCTAGACAGCGCCCTTAACGAGCAGTACTTC.

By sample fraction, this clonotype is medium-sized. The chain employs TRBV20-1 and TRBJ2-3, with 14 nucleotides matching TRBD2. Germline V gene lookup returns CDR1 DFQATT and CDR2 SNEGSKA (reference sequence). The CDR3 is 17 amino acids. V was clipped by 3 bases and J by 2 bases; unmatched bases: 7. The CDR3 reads CSARPGTSGSVTDTQYF. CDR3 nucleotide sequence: TGCAGTGCTAGGCCTGGGACTAGCGGGAGCGTCACAGATACGCAGTATTTT.

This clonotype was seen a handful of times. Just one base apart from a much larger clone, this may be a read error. DNA of the CDR3: TGTGCCAGCAGTGACTCTCCCGGGGGCTGGTACGCGCAGTACTTC. Translated, it gives CASSDSPGGWYAQYF. This chain links TRBV6-4 with TRBJ2-7, with D perhaps given as TRBD1 or TRBD2 (6 bases each). The germline V gene has CDR1 MRHNA and CDR2 SNTAGT. The CDR3 sequence is 15 residues long.

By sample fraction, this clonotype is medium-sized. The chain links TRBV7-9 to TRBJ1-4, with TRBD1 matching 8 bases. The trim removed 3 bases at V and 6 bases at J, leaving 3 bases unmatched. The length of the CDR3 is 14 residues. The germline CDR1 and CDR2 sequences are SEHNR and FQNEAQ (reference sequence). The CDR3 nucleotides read TGTGCCAGCAGCTTCCAGGGGGCAGATGAAAAACTGTTTTTT. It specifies CASSFQGADEKLFF.

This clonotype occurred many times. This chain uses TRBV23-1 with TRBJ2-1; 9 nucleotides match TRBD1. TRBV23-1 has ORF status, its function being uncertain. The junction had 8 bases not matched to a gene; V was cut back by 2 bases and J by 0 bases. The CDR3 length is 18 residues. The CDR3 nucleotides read TGCGCCAGCAGTCAACGTACAGGGGGCCAAAGCTCCTACAATGAGCAGTTCTTC. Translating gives CASSQRTGGQSSYNEQFF.

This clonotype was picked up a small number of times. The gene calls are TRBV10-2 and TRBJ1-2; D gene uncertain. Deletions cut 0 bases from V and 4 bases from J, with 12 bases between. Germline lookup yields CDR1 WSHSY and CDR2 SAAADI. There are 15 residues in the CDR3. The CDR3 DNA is TGCGCCAGCAGTGAGTCTCCCCGCGGAACCTATGGCTACACCTTC. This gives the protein CASSESPRGTYGYTF.

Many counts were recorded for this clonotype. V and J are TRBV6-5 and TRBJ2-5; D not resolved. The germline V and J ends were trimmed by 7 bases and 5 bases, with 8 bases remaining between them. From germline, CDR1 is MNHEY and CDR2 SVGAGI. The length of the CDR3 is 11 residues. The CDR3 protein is CASNDGETQYF. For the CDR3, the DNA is TGTGCCAGCAACGACGGTGAGACCCAGTACTTC.

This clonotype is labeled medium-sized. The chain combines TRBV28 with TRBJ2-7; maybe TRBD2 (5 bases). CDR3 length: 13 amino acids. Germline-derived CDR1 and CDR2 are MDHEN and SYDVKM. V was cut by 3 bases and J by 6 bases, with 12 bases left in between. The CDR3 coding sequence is TGTGCCAGCAGTTTCGGTCTAGGAGGCGAGCAGTACTTC. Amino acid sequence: CASSFGLGGEQYF.

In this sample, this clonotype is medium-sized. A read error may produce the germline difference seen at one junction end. The CDR3 nucleotides read TGTGCCAGCGGCTTAAGAAGGGACAGGGGGCCAGAGACCCAGTACTTC. It encodes CASGLRRDRGPETQYF. The chain uses TRBV7-6 and TRBJ2-5; TRBD1 aligns across 12 bases. CDR1 is SGHVS and CDR2 is FNYEAQ in the germline V gene. The CDR3 is made up of 16 amino acids.

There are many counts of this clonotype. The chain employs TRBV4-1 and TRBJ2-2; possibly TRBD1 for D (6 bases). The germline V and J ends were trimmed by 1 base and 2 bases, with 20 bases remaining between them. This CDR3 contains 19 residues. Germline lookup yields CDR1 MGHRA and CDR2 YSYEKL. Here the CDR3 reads CASSQVVSGVGVNTGELFF. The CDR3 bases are TGCGCCAGCAGCCAAGTAGTGTCAGGGGTTGGGGTTAACACCGGGGAGCTGTTTTTT.